This TCR beta chain was recorded in a study of T cell changes during pregnancy in multiple sclerosis. Clones were read by immunoSEQ multiplex PCR, and TCRdb kept only the in-frame ones, dropping some. The sample carries more than 65,000 clones, approximately 90% recorded once. This clone was counted a single time. The CDR3 is made up of 18 amino acids. Trimming cost V 0 bases and J 8 bases; bases outside gene matches: 14. Germline V gene lookup returns CDR1 SGHRS and CDR2 YFSETQ. The input for sequencing was peripheral blood, taken before pregnancy. This sequence originates from a female donor with multiple sclerosis, enrolled in a pregnancy study. The chain couples TRBV5-1 to TRBJ1-4; 9 bases fit TRBD1. DNA of the CDR3: TGCGCCAGCAGCTTGGGAGGACAGGGGAGGATGGCGATCGAAAAACTGTTTTTT. It specifies CASSLGGQGRMAIEKLFF.